The source of this T cell receptor (beta chain) is a study of T cell responses to AZD1222 COVID-19 vaccine. Trimming left V 2 bases short and J 1 base short, with 6 bases between. The germline V gene has CDR1 SGHRS and CDR2 YFSETQ. There are 13 residues in the CDR3. Clones were sequenced by immunoSEQ multiplex PCR, and TCRdb holds only the in-frame ones, with some missing. The sample lists approximately 150,000 clones, about 90% seen once, with roughly 4.3% in the top ten. V gene TRBV5-1 combines with J gene TRBJ1-1; unclear D gene. The sample consisted of peripheral blood, taken on day 0 of MenACWY control vaccination. The origin of this receptor is an adult in good health. CDR3 in amino acids: CASSLHPNTEAFF. The CDR3 nucleotides are TGCGCCAGCAGCTTACATCCGAACACTGAAGCTTTCTTT. Full variable domain (rest looked up from reference TRBV5-1 and TRBJ1-1): KAGVTQTPRYLIKTRGQQVTLSCSPISGHRSVSWYQQTPGQGLQFLFEYFSETQRNKGNFPGRFSGRQFSNSRSEMNVSTLELGDSALYLCASSLHPNTEAFFGQGTRLTVV.